Listed below are T cell receptor beta chains from one sample, sequenced in a study of OX40 agonist ivuxolimab in advanced cancers. Data came from immunoSEQ multiplex PCR; TCRdb stores just in-frame clones and leaves some out. This table holds 40,000 to 65,000 clones, about four fifths found once. Specimen: CD4+ or CD8+ T cells sorted from blood, collected in a trial of the OX40 agonist ivuxolimab. The receptors come from an adult with an advanced solid tumor such as melanoma, head and neck, liver or kidney cancer. CDR3s include the opening cysteine and the closing phenylalanine or tryptophan. A D gene is named only where the DNA matches it firmly. The listing skips clone size in some rows; elsewhere it reads once, few, many or a size class.

j_call d_call clone_size v_call cdr3_aa cdr3_nt
TRBJ2-7 NA NA TRBV6-8 CASSPTSRRTYEQYF TGTGCCAGCAGTCCAACTAGTCGGAGGACCTACGAGCAGTACTTC
TRBJ2-7 TRBD1 NA TRBV19 CASRTGTYEQYF TGTGCCAGCCGGACAGGAACCTACGAGCAGTACTTC
TRBJ1-4 NA NA TRBV7-6 CASSLTGLKEKLFF TGTGCCAGCAGCTTAACAGGGCTAAAGGAAAAACTGTTTTTT
TRBJ2-2 NA NA TRBV6-6 CASSYGQDNTGELFF TGTGCCAGCAGTTACGGTCAGGACAACACCGGGGAGCTGTTTTTT
TRBJ2-1 TRBD2 NA TRBV27 CASSSLAGVHNEQFF TGTGCCAGCAGTTCACTAGCGGGGGTACACAATGAGCAGTTCTTC
TRBJ2-3 TRBD2 NA TRBV4-2 CASSQEGRAFVDTQYF TGTGCCAGCAGCCAAGAAGGGAGGGCCTTTGTAGATACGCAGTATTTT
TRBJ1-2 NA NA TRBV11-2 CASSLDRAVGGYTF TGTGCCAGCAGCTTAGATCGGGCAGTGGGTGGCTACACCTTC
TRBJ1-1 NA NA TRBV19 CASTAPGAAEAFF TGTGCCAGTACCGCCCCAGGGGCGGCTGAAGCTTTCTTT
TRBJ2-7 NA NA TRBV7-2 CASSSSPGPAYEQYF TGTGCCAGCAGCTCCAGCCCTGGGCCAGCATACGAGCAGTACTTC
TRBJ1-1 NA NA TRBV2 CASTVRRSVAEAFF TGTGCCAGCACCGTTAGAAGGTCCGTTGCTGAAGCTTTCTTT
TRBJ1-5 NA once TRBV10-1 CASSERPGQPQHF TGCGCCAGCAGTGAGCGGCCGGGTCAGCCCCAGCATTTT
TRBJ2-5 NA NA TRBV5-1 CASSLVGSQETQYF TGCGCCAGCAGCTTGGTTGGGAGCCAAGAGACCCAGTACTTC
TRBJ1-2 NA NA TRBV21-1 CASSKGGGRDYGYTF TGTGCCAGCAGCAAAGGAGGGGGAAGGGACTATGGCTACACCTTC
TRBJ1-2 NA few TRBV5-1 CASSLGRRTSREVDNYGYTF TGCGCCAGCAGCTTGGGACGCAGGACGTCAAGGGAGGTCGATAACTATGGCTACACCTTC
TRBJ1-2 TRBD1 NA TRBV6-5 CASSLGQGVGGYTF TGTGCCAGCAGTTTAGGACAGGGGGTGGGTGGCTACACCTTC
TRBJ2-1 NA NA TRBV5-1 CASSEVGNEQFF TGCGCCAGCAGTGAAGTGGGCAATGAGCAGTTCTTC
TRBJ2-2 NA NA TRBV11-3 CASSYLGGNTGELFF TGTGCCAGCAGCTACCTGGGCGGAAACACCGGGGAGCTGTTTTTT
TRBJ1-4 NA NA TRBV10-2 CASSESGATNEKLFF TGCGCCAGCAGTGAGTCAGGGGCAACTAATGAAAAACTGTTTTTT
TRBJ2-2 TRBD2 NA TRBV28 CASSSLGLAGGTGELFF TGTGCCAGCAGTTCCTTGGGACTAGCGGGAGGGACCGGGGAGCTGTTTTTT
TRBJ2-3 NA NA TRBV6-4 CASSDMGGSFSDTQYF TGTGCCAGCAGTGACATGGGGGGTTCTTTTTCAGATACGCAGTATTTT
TRBJ1-6 NA NA TRBV28 CASSLPQGDHNSPLHF TGTGCCAGCAGTTTGCCACAGGGTGACCATAATTCACCCCTCCACTTT
TRBJ2-5 TRBD2 NA TRBV7-7 CASSPSGRARETQYF TGTGCCAGCAGCCCGAGCGGGAGGGCCCGTGAGACCCAGTACTTC
TRBJ2-5 TRBD2 once TRBV11-2 CASSLEMSGTLRRETQYF TGTGCCAGCAGCTTGGAAATGAGCGGGACTCTTCGACGGGAGACCCAGTACTTC
TRBJ1-2 NA NA TRBV14 CASSQARIGYGYTF TGTGCCAGCAGCCAAGCCCGGATAGGCTATGGCTACACCTTC
TRBJ2-1 NA NA TRBV11-3 CASSFDRHNEQFF TGTGCCAGCAGCTTTGACAGGCACAATGAGCAGTTCTTC
TRBJ1-1 TRBD1 once TRBV15 CATSREGTGGHLNTEAFF TGTGCCACCAGCAGAGAGGGGACAGGGGGCCACCTTAACACTGAAGCTTTCTTT
TRBJ1-3 NA NA TRBV7-8 CASSNYRESSGNTIYF TGTGCCAGCAGCAATTACAGGGAAAGCTCTGGAAACACCATATATTTT
TRBJ2-7 TRBD1 NA TRBV27 CASSPSQGTGQPTYEQYF TGTGCCAGCAGTCCCTCTCAGGGTACGGGACAGCCCACCTACGAGCAGTACTTC
TRBJ2-7 NA few TRBV11-3 CASSLATGLYEQYF TGTGCCAGCAGCTTAGCCACAGGGTTATACGAGCAGTACTTC
TRBJ1-4 TRBD1 once TRBV30 CAASGQAAANEKLFF TGTGCCGCGTCGGGACAGGCCGCTGCTAATGAAAAACTGTTTTTT
TRBJ2-5 TRBD2 NA TRBV5-6 CASSLPRLAIEETQYF TGTGCCAGCAGCTTGCCACGACTAGCAATCGAGGAGACCCAGTACTTC
TRBJ2-7 TRBD2 NA TRBV7-2 CASSLGLAGGSYEQYF TGTGCCAGCAGCTTAGGGCTAGCGGGAGGGTCCTACGAGCAGTACTTC
TRBJ2-7 NA NA TRBV6-6 CASRDTYEQYF TGTGCCAGCAGGGACACCTACGAGCAGTACTTC
TRBJ2-7 NA few TRBV27 CASSLPSTGIGEQYF TGTGCCAGCAGTTTACCCTCGACAGGAATCGGCGAGCAGTACTTC
TRBJ2-7 TRBD2 NA TRBV4-3 CASSQDILAGPTGNEQYF TGCGCCAGCAGCCAAGATATACTAGCGGGCCCCACCGGGAACGAGCAGTACTTC
TRBJ2-7 NA NA TRBV7-2 CASSLISEQYF TGTGCCAGCAGCTTAATCTCCGAGCAGTACTTC
TRBJ2-1 NA NA TRBV7-2 CASSLIPGQGEQFF TGTGCCAGCAGCTTAATCCCGGGCCAAGGGGAGCAGTTCTTC
TRBJ2-1 TRBD2 few TRBV6-1 CASSGVTSGTFYNEQFF TGTGCCAGCAGTGGAGTGACTAGCGGGACGTTCTACAATGAGCAGTTCTTC
TRBJ2-3 TRBD2 once TRBV7-9 CASSPSLAGILGDTQYF TGTGCCAGCAGCCCAAGCCTAGCGGGCATTTTAGGGGATACGCAGTATTTT
TRBJ2-6 NA few TRBV7-8 CASSYPRGPGANVLTF TGTGCCAGCAGTTACCCCAGAGGGCCTGGGGCCAACGTCCTGACTTTC
TRBJ2-5 TRBD2 NA TRBV12-5 CASGAPTGGETQYF TGTGCTAGTGGTGCCCCCACGGGGGGAGAGACCCAGTACTTC